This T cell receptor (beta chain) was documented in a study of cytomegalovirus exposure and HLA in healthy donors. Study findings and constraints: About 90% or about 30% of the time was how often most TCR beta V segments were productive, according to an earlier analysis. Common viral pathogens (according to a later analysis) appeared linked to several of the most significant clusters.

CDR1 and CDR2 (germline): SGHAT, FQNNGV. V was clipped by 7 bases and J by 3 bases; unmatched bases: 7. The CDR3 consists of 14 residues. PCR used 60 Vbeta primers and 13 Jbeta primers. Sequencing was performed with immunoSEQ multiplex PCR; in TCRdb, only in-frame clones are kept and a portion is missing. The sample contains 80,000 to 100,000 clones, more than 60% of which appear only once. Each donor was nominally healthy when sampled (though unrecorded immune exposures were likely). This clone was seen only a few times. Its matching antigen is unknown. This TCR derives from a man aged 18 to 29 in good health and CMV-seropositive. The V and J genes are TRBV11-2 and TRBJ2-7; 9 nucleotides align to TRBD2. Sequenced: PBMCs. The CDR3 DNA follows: TGTGCCAGCAACCTTGCTAGCGGGGTCTACGAGCAGTACTTC. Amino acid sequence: CASNLASGVYEQYF.